This entry describes one TCR beta chain. What it binds is unknown. This specimen belongs to a study of cytomegalovirus exposure and HLA in healthy donors. Study-level background: There were about 85 million unique TCRs (from HLA-typed donors) in an early data release.

J gave up 6 bases and V 4 bases, and 10 bases lay outside the gene matches. This CDR3 spans 15 amino acids. Germline CDR1 SGHRS, CDR2 YFSETQ. Study results and caveats: It emerged from a later analysis that several of the most significant clusters appeared to be linked to common viral pathogens.

Vbeta (60) and Jbeta (13) primers were used in the PCR. The table came from immunoSEQ multiplex PCR; TCRdb's copy has only in-frame clones and leaves some out. The sample lists some 200,000 clones, around 74% seen once, with approximately 1.4% in the top ten. This sequence was found in a girl aged 10 to 17 in good health and CMV-seropositive. The sequenced sample was PBMCs. The chain recombines TRBV5-1 with TRBJ2-5; 9 nucleotides match TRBD1. CDR3 residues: CASSAAQGAAKTQYF. The CDR3 nucleotides read TGCGCCAGCAGCGCCGCACAGGGGGCGGCGAAGACCCAGTACTTC.